This passage covers 9 T cell receptor beta chains from one sample sequenced in a study of blood T cell repertoires in COVID-19. Sequencing used immunoSEQ multiplex PCR; TCRdb keeps in-frame clones, though not all of them. The profile covers under 350,000 clones, with about 86% appearing a single time and around 3.6% taken by the ten largest. The sample was peripheral blood. These receptors were collected from a man aged 18 to 30 with active or convalescent COVID-19.

The chain is built from TRBV7-6 and TRBJ2-7; 11 bases agree with TRBD2. The germline CDR1 and CDR2 sequences are SGHVS and FNYEAQ. This CDR3 comprises 16 residues. After removal of 5 bases from V and 1 base from J, the junction contained 7 bases not matched to a gene. DNA for the CDR3: TGTGCCAGCAGCCGACGGACTAGCGGGTGGTCCTACGAGCAGTACTTC. Its protein is CASSRRTSGWSYEQYF.

The rearrangement links TRBV4-2 to TRBJ2-3, with 7 bases aligning to TRBD2. The CDR3 has 15 residues. Germline CDR1 and CDR2: LGHNA and YNFKEQ. V trimming: 4 bases; J trimming: 0 bases; junction bases outside the gene matches: 4. DNA of the CDR3: TGTGCCAGCAGCCTTGGACTAGAGAGCACAGATACGCAGTATTTT. This encodes CASSLGLESTDTQYF.

The J gene is TRBJ1-1, the V gene TRBV5-6, with a tentative D call TRBD1 (6 bases). The germline V gene has CDR1 SGHDT and CDR2 YYEEEE. The V and J ends lost 3 bases and 1 base respectively, with 16 bases between them. This CDR3 contains 16 residues. CDR3 nucleotide sequence: TGTGCCAGCAGCTCCTGGGGGTGGACAGCGAACACTGAAGCTTTCTTT. Translating it yields CASSSWGWTANTEAFF.

This chain uses TRBV27 with TRBJ2-7; the D is unclear. The CDR3 length is 13 residues. The germline V gene encodes CDR1 MNHEY and CDR2 SMNVEV (reference sequence). Between the trimmed V and J ends, which lost 3 bases and 5 bases, there was a span of 11 bases. The CDR3 reads CASSFLSHDEQYF. The CDR3 DNA follows: TGTGCCAGCAGTTTTTTGAGCCACGACGAGCAGTACTTC.

The chain has TRBV6-5 and TRBJ2-7; 13 nucleotides align to TRBD2. CDR1 and CDR2 from the germline V gene are MNHEY and SVGAGI. J gave up 1 base and V 6 bases, and 3 bases lay outside the gene matches. The CDR3 loop spans 15 amino acids. CDR3 sequence (DNA): TGTGCCAGCAGAAGGACTAGCGGGGGTTCCTACGAGCAGTACTTC. Its protein is CASRRTSGGSYEQYF.

This clone was observed a handful of times. This sequence joins TRBV5-5 and TRBJ2-7, with 7 bases identical to TRBD1. The V gene end was trimmed by 7 bases and the J gene end by 3 bases; junction bases not matched to a gene: 7. Germline assignment: CDR1 SGHKS and CDR2 YYEKEE (reference sequence). The CDR3 is made up of 13 amino acids. In DNA form, the CDR3 reads TGTGCCAGCTTTGAGACAGGGCGCTACGAGCAGTACTTC. Translating it yields CASFETGRYEQYF.

The chain uses TRBV28 and TRBJ2-7; 7 bases fit TRBD1. CDR1 and CDR2 from the germline V gene are MDHEN and SYDVKM. The CDR3 runs 14 residues. V shed 6 bases, J shed 11 bases, and the junction held 16 bases outside the gene matches. CDR3 DNA sequence: TGTGCCAGCAGATCCGGGACAGCCACTACGAGTGAGTACTTC. Protein: CASRSGTATTSEYF.

The CDR3 reads CATSGSPSQPQHF. The CDR3 DNA reads TGTGCCACCAGTGGGAGTCCAAGCCAGCCCCAGCATTTT. V gene TRBV24-1 combines with J gene TRBJ1-5; D unresolved. This CDR3 comprises 13 residues. Trimming cost V 5 bases and J 7 bases, with 11 bases left between them. The germline gives CDR1 KGHDR, CDR2 SFDVKD.

The V gene is TRBV2, the J gene TRBJ2-3, with 7 bases that match TRBD1. The CDR3 runs to 14 residues. From germline, CDR1 is SNHLY and CDR2 FYNNEI. Losses at the gene ends were 3 bases for V and 4 bases for J; bases not matched to a gene: 4. In DNA form, the CDR3 reads TGTGCCAGCAGTGACCCAGGGACAGCAGATACGCAGTATTTT. It is translated as CASSDPGTADTQYF.